The 7 T cell receptor beta chains below all came from one sample that was sequenced in a study of CD8 T cells in Susac syndrome. Random hexamers were used to reverse transcribe 0.5 to 1 ug of RNA. A single record per CDR3 protein comes from TCRdb applying MiXCR to the immunoSEQ multiplex PCR reads. This sample has about 160,000 distinct CDR3 sequences, with 92% found just once. Sequencing was carried out using CD4+ T cells from PBMCs. The receptors shown here come from a human donor in good health.

The V gene is TRBV19, the J gene TRBJ1-5, with TRBD1 identical over 8 bases. Unmatched junction bases numbered 6, after V lost 4 bases and J lost 7 bases. Germline V CDR1 and CDR2: LNHDA, SQIVND (reference sequence). This CDR3 region has 14 residues. The CDR3 DNA follows: TGTGCCAGTAGTAAAGGACAGGGTGGGCAGCCCCAGCATTTT. This encodes CASSKGQGGQPQHF.

The chain carries TRBV6-1 and TRBJ2-1; the D gene could be TRBD1 or TRBD2 (5 bases each). V lost 4 bases, J lost 3 bases, and 10 bases lay in between. Germline V gene data show CDR1 as MNHNS and CDR2 as SASEGT. The length of the CDR3 is 14 residues. The DNA of the CDR3 is TGTGCCAGCAGTGGGGGACGGAGCTACAATGAGCAGTTCTTC. It specifies CASSGGRSYNEQFF.

V and J are TRBV7-9 and TRBJ1-5; D gene uncertain. Germline assignment: CDR1 SEHNR and CDR2 FQNEAQ (reference sequence). The CDR3 covers 15 residues. V dropped 5 bases and J dropped 4 bases, with 15 bases sitting between them. The chain's CDR3 is CASSPKGIGNQPQHF. In nucleotides, the CDR3 is TGTGCCAGCAGCCCTAAGGGCATCGGGAATCAGCCCCAGCATTTT.

The chain employs TRBV2 and TRBJ2-7, with D perhaps TRBD1 or TRBD2 (6 bases each). Germline values: CDR1 SNHLY, CDR2 FYNNEI. Trimming removed 11 bases at V and 2 bases at J, with 16 bases between. The CDR3 totals 13 residues. The CDR3 region has the DNA TGTGCCCTACGGGGGCGATCCCCCTACGAGCAGTACTTC. It yields the protein CALRGRSPYEQYF.

J is TRBJ1-1 and V is TRBV5-6, with D possibly matching TRBD1 (5 bases). Germline-derived CDR1 and CDR2 are SGHDT and YYEEEE. With 3 bases removed from V and 1 base from J, the gap between germline ends came to 10 bases. The CDR3 is made up of 14 amino acids. The CDR3 region is CASSSGTKNTEAFF. CDR3 in DNA: TGTGCCAGCAGCTCCGGGACTAAGAACACTGAAGCTTTCTTT.

The V call is TRBV11-2, the J call TRBJ1-1, with D unresolved. The germline V gene has CDR1 SGHAT and CDR2 FQNNGV. V lost 6 bases and J 5 bases, leaving 10 bases between the germline ends. The CDR3 covers 12 residues. In nucleotides, the CDR3 is TGTGCCAGCAGTCCCGTGACAACTGAAGCTTTCTTT. Translation: CASSPVTTEAFF.

The chain combines TRBV20-1 with TRBJ1-2; no reliable D call. The CDR3 length is 15 residues. V shed 0 bases and J shed 7 bases, with 18 bases lying between them. Germline assignment: CDR1 DFQATT and CDR2 SNEGSKA (reference sequence). The chain's CDR3 is CSARDPAGTLFGYTF. CDR3 in DNA: TGCAGTGCTAGAGATCCCGCGGGAACCCTATTTGGCTACACCTTC.